This TCR beta chain was identified in a study of identical twins' blood T cells (dated by TCRdb to the early 2010s). Looking at the study overall: Around 50 million Illumina reads were obtained across approximately twelve libraries, comprising six alpha-chain and six beta-chain libraries. TCR alpha and beta chain repertoires of three pairs of monozygous twins were compared using next-generation sequencing to assess genetic influence on repertoire formation.

Broader findings and caveats from the paper: Among the most abundant TCRbeta clonotypes, each donor shared more CDR3 sequences with her twin than with unrelated donors. How many CDR3 clonotypes two donors shared depended mainly on the product of their cloneset sizes, and the twins did not clearly stray from this trend. Because the twins were reared together, environmental influences could not be excluded as an explanation for twin similarity. The study stated that the proposed role of the TCRalpha J segment in MHC recognition during thymic selection needs to be validated by independent studies. Twin pairs were reported to be markedly more alike in V gene usage than unrelated donors were, even when looking at non-selected out-of-frame TCRbeta clonotypes.

The donors were six healthy women who made up three monozygous twin pairs. All three twin pairs had been reared together, and it was thought likely that the same infectious agents and vaccines had been met by these twin pairs. TCR cDNA libraries were prepared from RNA that had been isolated from peripheral blood mononuclear cells. The CDR3 spans 13 residues, from the cysteine through the phenylalanine. Left in the record is the CDR3 DNA by itself, 39 bases read in frame from the first base. Per the germline V gene, SGHAT is the CDR1 and FQNNGV is the CDR2. V sheds 6 bases and J sheds 4 bases, leaving 12 bases between their ends. This clonotype showed up just a few times. Its target antigen remains unknown. There are no base qualities to consult, and no much larger clone falls within one base. Library prep was done by 5' RACE. TCRdb shows the sequencer as Illumina Genome Analyzer IIx. The RNA-based TCR cDNA libraries were made using a previously described protocol that was modified in several ways. To prevent cross-contamination, barcodes specific to each sample were added to both ends of every TCR cDNA library during cDNA synthesis and amplification. The study's own analysis went as follows. Between about 95,000 and nearly 550,000 clonotypes were identified per individual, with 2.2 to 3.6 million CDR3-containing reads per library. Reads with improper barcode index combinations were discarded, after which clonesets were built for each library with the MiTCR software. MiTCR filtered or rescued low-quality reads and corrected PCR and sequencing errors when assembling CDR3 clonotypes. Artificial out-of-frame clonotypes were removed by being mapped to in-frame sequences, with one indel in the CDR3 allowed. Similarity of V and J gene usage between donors was measured as Jensen-Shannon divergence divided by mean entropy. TCRdb handled the public reads itself, with Q25 trimming in fastp and clone calling in MiXCR, and kept productive beta chains. A single entry per CDR3 protein holds the most common genes and DNA from its merged rows. TCRdb, not the authors, supplied the V and J calls. The sample table contains 350,000 to 450,000 distinct CDR3 sequences; only one count was recorded for under 30% of them. Around 5.6% of the sample lies in the top ten.

This clonotype originated in a woman aged 18-55 years in good health. The sequencing input was PBMCs. Recombination linked TRBV11-2 to TRBJ1-2; a tentative D match to TRBD1 spans 5 bases. The CDR3 protein is CASRSRDLYGYTF. The nucleotides are TGTGCCAGCAGATCCCGGGACCTCTATGGCTACACCTTC. When the CDR3 is completed using the reference TRBV11-2 and TRBJ1-2 genes on either side, the full variable domain is EAGVAQSPRYKIIEKRQSVAFWCNPISGHATLYWYQQILGQGPKLLIQFQNNGVVDDSQLPKDRFSAERLKGVDSTLKIQPAKLEDSAVYLCASRSRDLYGYTFGSGTRLTVV.